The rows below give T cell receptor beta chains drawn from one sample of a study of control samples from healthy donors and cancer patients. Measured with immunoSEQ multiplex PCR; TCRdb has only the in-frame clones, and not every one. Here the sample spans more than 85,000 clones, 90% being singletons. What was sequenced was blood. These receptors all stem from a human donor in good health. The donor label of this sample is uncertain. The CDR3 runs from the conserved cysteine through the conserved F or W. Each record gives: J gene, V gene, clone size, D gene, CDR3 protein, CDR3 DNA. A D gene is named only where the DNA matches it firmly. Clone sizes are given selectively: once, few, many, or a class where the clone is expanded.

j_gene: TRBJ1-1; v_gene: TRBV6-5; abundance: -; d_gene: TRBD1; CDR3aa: CASKPQGFTEAFF; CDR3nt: TGTGCCAGCAAACCACAGGGGTTCACTGAAGCTTTCTTT
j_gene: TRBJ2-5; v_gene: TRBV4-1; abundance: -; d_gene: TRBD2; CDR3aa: CASSQQTSGGPGTQYF; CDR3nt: TGCGCCAGCAGCCAGCAGACTAGCGGGGGCCCCGGGACCCAGTACTTC
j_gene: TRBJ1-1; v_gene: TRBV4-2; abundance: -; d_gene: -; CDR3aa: CASSQDEGWGTAFF; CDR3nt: TGTGCCAGCAGCCAAGATGAAGGGTGGGGAACGGCTTTCTTT
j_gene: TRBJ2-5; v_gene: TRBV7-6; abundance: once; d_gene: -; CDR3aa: CASRSTGGETQYF; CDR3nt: TGTGCCAGCAGATCTACAGGCGGGGAGACCCAGTACTTC
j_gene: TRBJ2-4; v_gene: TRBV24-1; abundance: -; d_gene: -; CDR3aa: CATSDSAENIQYF; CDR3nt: TGTGCCACCAGTGACAGTGCTGAAAACATTCAGTACTTC
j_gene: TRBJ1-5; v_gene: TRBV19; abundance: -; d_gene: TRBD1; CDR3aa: CASSIQGVNQPQHF; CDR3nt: TGTGCCAGTAGTATCCAGGGGGTAAATCAGCCCCAGCATTTT
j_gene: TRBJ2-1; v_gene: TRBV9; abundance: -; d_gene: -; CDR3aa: CASSPEKFF; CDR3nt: TGTGCCAGCAGCCCGGAGAAGTTCTTC
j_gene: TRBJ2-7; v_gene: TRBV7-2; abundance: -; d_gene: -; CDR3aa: CASSFFWPNYEQYF; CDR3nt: TGTGCCAGCAGCTTTTTCTGGCCAAACTACGAGCAGTACTTC
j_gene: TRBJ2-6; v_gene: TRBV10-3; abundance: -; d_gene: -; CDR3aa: CAISQGFSSSGANVLTF; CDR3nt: TGTGCCATCAGCCAGGGGTTTTCCAGCTCTGGGGCCAACGTCCTGACTTTC
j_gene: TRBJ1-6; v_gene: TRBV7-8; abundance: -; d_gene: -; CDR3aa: CASSLGSVNSPLHF; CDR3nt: TGTGCCAGCAGCTTAGGATCAGTTAATTCACCCCTCCACTTT
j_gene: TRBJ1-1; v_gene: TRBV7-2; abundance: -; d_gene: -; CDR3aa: CASSEIMNTEAFF; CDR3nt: TGTGCCAGCTCCGAGATCATGAACACTGAAGCTTTCTTT
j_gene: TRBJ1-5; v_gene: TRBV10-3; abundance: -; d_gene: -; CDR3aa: CAISESILRDSNQPQHF; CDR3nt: TGTGCCATCAGTGAGTCGATTCTCAGGGATAGCAATCAGCCCCAGCATTTT
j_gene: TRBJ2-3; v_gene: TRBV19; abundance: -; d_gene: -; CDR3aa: CASSIAVDPSASSTDTQYF; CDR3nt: TGTGCCAGTAGTATCGCAGTGGATCCCTCGGCTTCTAGCACAGATACGCAGTATTTT
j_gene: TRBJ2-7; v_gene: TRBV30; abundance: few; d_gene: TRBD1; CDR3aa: CAWSPGTGYEQYF; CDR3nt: TGTGCCTGGAGCCCCGGGACAGGCTACGAGCAGTACTTC
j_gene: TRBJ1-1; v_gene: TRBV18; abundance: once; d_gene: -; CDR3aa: CASSPLGPLGNAEAFF; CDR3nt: TGTGCCAGCTCACCACTGGGACCACTAGGAAACGCTGAAGCTTTCTTT
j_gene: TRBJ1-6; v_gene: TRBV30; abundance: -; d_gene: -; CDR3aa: CAWSVIPPAGSSYNSPLHF; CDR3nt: TGTGCCTGGAGTGTAATCCCCCCGGCGGGGAGCTCCTATAATTCACCCCTCCACTTT
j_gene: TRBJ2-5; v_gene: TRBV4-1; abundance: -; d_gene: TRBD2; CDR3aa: CASSQASLAGETQYF; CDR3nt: TGCGCCAGCAGCCAAGCATCTCTAGCGGGGGAGACCCAGTACTTC
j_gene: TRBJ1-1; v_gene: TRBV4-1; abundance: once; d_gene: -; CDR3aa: CASSQELGLGAFF; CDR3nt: TGCGCCAGCAGCCAAGAGTTGGGCCTCGGGGCTTTCTTT
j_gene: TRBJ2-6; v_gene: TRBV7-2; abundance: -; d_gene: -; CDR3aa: CASSLTEFSSGANVLTF; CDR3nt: TGTGCCAGCAGCTTGACGGAATTCAGCTCTGGGGCCAACGTCCTGACTTTC
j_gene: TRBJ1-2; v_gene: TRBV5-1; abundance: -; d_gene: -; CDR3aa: CASSFETGRGYGYTF; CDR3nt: TGCGCCAGCAGTTTTGAGACGGGCCGAGGATATGGCTACACCTTC
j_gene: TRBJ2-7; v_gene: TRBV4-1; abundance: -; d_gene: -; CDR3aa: CASSRTGSPYEQYF; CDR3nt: TGCGCCAGCAGCCGCACAGGATCCCCCTACGAGCAGTACTTC
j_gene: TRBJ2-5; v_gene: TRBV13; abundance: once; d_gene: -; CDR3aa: CASSLRREIQETQYF; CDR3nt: TGTGCCAGCAGCTTAAGGAGAGAAATCCAAGAGACCCAGTACTTC
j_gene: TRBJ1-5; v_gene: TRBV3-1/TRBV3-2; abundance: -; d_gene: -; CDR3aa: CASSQGAGTAISNQPQHF; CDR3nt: TGTGCCAGCAGCCAAGGAGCCGGGACCGCTATTAGCAATCAGCCCCAGCATTTT
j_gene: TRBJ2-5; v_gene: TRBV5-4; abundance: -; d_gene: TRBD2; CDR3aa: CASSPTSGGALETQYF; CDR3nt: TGTGCCAGCAGCCCGACTAGCGGGGGGGCTTTGGAGACCCAGTACTTC
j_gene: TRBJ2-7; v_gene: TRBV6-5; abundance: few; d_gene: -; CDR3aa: CASSSSGPGDEQYF; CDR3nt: TGTGCCAGCAGCTCCTCGGGCCCGGGGGACGAGCAGTACTTC
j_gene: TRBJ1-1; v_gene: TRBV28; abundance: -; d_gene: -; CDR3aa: CASSLGVGDTEAFF; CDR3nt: TGTGCCAGCAGCTTAGGGGTCGGGGACACTGAAGCTTTCTTT
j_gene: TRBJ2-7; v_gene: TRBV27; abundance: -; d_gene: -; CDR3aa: CASSLEGSYEQYF; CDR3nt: TGTGCCAGCAGTTTAGAGGGCTCCTACGAGCAGTACTTC
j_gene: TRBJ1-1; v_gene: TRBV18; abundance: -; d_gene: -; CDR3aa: CASSPPLGHEAFF; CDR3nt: TGTGCCAGCTCACCACCCTTGGGACATGAAGCTTTCTTT
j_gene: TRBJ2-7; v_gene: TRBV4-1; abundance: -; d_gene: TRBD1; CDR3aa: CASSHESGTGSSYEQYF; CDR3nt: TGCGCCAGCAGCCACGAGTCCGGGACAGGGAGCTCCTACGAGCAGTACTTC